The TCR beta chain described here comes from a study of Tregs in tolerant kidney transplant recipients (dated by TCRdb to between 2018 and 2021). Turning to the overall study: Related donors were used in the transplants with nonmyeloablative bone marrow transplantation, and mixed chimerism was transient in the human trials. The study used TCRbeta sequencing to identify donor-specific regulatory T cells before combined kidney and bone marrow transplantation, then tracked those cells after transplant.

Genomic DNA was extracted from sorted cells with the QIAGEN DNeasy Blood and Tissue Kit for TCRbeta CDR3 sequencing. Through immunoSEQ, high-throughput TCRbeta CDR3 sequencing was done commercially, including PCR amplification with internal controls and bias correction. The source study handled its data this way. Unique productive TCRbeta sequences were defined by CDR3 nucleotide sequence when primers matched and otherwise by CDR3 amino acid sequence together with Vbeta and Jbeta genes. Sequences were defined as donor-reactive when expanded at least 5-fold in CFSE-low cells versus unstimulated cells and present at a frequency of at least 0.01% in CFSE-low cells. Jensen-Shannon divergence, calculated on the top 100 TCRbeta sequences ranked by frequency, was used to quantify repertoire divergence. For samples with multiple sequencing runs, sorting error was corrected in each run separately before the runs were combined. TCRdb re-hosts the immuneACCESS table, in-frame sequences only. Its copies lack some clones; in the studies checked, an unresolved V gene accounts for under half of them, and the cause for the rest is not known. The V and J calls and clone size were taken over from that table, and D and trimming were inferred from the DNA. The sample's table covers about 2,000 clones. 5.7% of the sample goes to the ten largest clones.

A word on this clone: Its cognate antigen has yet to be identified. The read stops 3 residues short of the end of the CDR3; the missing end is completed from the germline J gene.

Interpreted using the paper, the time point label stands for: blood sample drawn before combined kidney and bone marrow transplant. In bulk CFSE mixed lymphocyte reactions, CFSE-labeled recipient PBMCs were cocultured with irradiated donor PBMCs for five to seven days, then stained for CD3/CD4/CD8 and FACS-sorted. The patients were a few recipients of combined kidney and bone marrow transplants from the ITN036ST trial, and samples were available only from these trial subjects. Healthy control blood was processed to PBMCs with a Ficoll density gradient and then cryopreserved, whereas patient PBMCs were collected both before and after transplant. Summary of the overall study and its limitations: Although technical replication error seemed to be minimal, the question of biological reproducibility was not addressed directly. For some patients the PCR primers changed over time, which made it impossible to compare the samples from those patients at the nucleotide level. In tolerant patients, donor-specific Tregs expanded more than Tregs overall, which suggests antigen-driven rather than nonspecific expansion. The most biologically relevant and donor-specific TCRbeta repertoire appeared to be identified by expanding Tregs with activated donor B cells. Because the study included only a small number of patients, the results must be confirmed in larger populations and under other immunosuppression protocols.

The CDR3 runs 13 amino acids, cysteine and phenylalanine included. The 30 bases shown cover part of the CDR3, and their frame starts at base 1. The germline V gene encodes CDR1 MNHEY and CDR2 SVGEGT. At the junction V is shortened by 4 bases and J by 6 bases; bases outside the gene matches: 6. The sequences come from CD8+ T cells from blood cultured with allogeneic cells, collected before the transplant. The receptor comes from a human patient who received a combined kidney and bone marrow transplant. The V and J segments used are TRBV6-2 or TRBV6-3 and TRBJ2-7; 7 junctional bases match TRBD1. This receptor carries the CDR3 CASSSGQWGEQYF. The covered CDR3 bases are TGTGCCAGCAGTTCGGGACAGTGGGGCGAG.